One T cell receptor (beta chain) is described in this entry. Antigen specificity is unknown. From germline, CDR1 is GTSNPN and CDR2 SVGIG (reference sequence). V shed 8 bases and J 1 base; nucleotides not matched to a gene: 6. The CDR3 consists of 13 residues. An approximately 10 ml volume of fresh peripheral blood provided the PBMCs. The authors amplified TCR beta CDR3 regions, and they did so from RNA transcripts for repertoire sequencing. HTBI primers were employed in first-round RT-PCR, then a second-round multiplex PCR followed. TCRdb analysed the multiplex PCR reads with MiXCR anew, one entry per CDR3 protein. The table lists about 480,000 distinct CDR3 sequences, roughly 14% of them singletons. The data are from a study of Graves' ophthalmopathy and Graves' hyperthyroidism. Study observations and caveats: A majority of expanded thyroid clonotypes exceeding 0.001 frequency were likewise present in blood.

This TCR derives from a woman younger than 45 with Graves' ophthalmopathy. V usage is TRBV30 and J usage is TRBJ2-7, with 9 positions matching TRBD1. The sequenced sample consisted of blood. DNA for the CDR3: TGTGCCCTTCCGGGACAGGGTTCCTACGAGCAGTACTTC. This sequence encodes CALPGQGSYEQYF.